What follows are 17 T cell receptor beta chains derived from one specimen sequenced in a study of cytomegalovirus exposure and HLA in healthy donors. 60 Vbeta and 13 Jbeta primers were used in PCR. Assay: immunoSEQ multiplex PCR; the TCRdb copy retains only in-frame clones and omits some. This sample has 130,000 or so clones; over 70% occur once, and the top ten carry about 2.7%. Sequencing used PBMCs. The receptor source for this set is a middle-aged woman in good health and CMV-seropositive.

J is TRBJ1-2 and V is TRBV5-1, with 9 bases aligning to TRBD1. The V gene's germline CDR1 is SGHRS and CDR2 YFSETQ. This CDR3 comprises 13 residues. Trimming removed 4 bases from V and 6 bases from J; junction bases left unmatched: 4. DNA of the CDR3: TGCGCCAGCAGCGTGGGACAGGGAGATGGCTACACCTTC. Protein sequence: CASSVGQGDGYTF.

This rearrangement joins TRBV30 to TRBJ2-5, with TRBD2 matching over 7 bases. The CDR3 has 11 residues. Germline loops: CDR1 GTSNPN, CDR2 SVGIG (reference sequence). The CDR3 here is CAWGGIETQYF. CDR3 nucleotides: TGTGCATGGGGGGGGATAGAGACCCAGTACTTC.

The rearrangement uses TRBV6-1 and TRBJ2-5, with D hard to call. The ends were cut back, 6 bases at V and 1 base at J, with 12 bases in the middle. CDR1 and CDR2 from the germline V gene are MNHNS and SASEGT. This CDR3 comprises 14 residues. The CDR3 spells CASSLLPRQETQYF. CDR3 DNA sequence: TGTGCCAGCAGCCTCCTTCCGCGCCAAGAGACCCAGTACTTC.

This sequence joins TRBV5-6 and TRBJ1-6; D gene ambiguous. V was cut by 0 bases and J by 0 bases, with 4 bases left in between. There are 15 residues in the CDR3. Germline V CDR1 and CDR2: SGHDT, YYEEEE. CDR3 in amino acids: CASSLASSYNSPLHF. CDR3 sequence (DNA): TGTGCCAGCAGCTTGGCCAGCTCCTATAATTCACCCCTCCACTTT.

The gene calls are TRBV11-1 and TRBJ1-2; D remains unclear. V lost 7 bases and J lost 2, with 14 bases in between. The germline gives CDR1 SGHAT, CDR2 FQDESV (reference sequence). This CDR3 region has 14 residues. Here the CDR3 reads CASTGPERNYGYTF. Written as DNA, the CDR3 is TGTGCCAGCACCGGGCCTGAGCGGAACTATGGCTACACCTTC. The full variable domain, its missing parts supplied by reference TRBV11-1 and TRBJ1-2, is EAEVAQSPRYKITEKSQAVAFWCDPISGHATLYWYRQILGQGPELLVQFQDESVVDDSQLPKDRFSAERLKGVDSTLKIQPAELGDSAMYLCASTGPERNYGYTFGSGTRLTVV.

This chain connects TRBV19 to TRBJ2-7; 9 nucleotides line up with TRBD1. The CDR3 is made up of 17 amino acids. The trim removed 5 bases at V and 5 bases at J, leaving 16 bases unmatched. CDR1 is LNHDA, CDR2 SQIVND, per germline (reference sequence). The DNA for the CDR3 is TGTGCCAGTAGTGGGTTTGAAGGACAGGGGACCCCCCACGAGCAGTACTTC. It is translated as CASSGFEGQGTPHEQYF.

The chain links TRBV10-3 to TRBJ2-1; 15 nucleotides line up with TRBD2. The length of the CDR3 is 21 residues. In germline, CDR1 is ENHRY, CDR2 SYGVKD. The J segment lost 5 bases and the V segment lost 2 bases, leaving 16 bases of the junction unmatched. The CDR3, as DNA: TGTGCCATCAGTGAGCCTACTGGGACTAGCGGGAGGTTCCCATCCGACAATGAGCAGTTCTTC. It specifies CAISEPTGTSGRFPSDNEQFF.

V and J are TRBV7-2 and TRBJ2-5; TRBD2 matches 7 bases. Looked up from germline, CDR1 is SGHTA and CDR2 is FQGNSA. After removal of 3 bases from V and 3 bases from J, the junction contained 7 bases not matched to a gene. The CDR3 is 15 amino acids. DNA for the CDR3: TGTGCCAGCAGCTTCAGCCGGGACTACAAAGAGACCCAGTACTTC. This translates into CASSFSRDYKETQYF.

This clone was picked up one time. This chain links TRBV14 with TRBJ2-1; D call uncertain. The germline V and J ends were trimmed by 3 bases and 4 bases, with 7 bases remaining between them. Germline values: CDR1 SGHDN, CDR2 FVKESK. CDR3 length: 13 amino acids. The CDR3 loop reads CASSQEQYNEQFF. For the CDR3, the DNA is TGTGCCAGCAGCCAGGAACAGTACAATGAGCAGTTCTTC. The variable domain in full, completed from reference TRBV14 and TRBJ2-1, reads EAGVTQFPSHSVIEKGQTVTLRCDPISGHDNLYWYRRVMGKEIKFLLHFVKESKQDESGMPNNRFLAERTGGTYSTLKVQPAELEDSGVYFCASSQEQYNEQFFGPGTRLTVL.

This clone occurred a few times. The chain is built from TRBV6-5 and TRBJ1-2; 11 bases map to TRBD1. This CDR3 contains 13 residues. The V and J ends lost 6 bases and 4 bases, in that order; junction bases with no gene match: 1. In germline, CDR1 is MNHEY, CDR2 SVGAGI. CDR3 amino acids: CASRGQGGYGYTF. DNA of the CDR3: TGTGCCAGCAGGGGACAGGGGGGCTATGGCTACACCTTC.

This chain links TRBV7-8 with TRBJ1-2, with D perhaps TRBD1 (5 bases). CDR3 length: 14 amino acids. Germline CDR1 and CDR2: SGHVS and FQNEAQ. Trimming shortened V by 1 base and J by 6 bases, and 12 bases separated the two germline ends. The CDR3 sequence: CASSLEVGRDGYTF. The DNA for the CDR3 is TGTGCCAGCAGCTTAGAAGTGGGGCGCGATGGCTACACCTTC.

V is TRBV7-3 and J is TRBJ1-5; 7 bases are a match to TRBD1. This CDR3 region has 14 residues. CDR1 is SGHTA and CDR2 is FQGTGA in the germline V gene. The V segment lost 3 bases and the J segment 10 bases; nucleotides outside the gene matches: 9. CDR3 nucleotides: TGTGCCAGCAGCTTGACAGGGCACGGGAGCCCCCAGCATTTT. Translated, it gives CASSLTGHGSPQHF.

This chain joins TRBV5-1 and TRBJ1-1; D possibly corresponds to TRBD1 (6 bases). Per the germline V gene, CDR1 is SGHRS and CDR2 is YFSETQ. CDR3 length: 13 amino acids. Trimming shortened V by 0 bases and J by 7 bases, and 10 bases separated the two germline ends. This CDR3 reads CASSLAQGSEAFF. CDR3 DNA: TGCGCCAGCAGCTTGGCACAGGGCAGTGAAGCTTTCTTT.

The CDR3 nucleotides are TGTGCCAGCAGTGACCGGGACAGCCAAGTCTATGGCTACACCTTC. Protein: CASSDRDSQVYGYTF. This sequence joins TRBV2 and TRBJ1-2, with TRBD1 matching over 7 bases. V lost 3 bases, J lost 4 bases, and 8 bases stayed unmatched. Germline CDR1 SNHLY, CDR2 FYNNEI. There are 15 residues in the CDR3.

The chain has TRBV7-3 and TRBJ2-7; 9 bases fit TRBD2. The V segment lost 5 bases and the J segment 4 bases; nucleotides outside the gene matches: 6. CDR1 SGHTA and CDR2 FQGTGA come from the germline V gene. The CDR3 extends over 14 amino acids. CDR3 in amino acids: CASSPGTSFYEQYF. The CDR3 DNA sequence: TGTGCCAGCAGCCCCGGGACTAGCTTTTACGAGCAGTACTTC. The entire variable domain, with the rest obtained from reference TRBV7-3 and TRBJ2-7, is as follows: GAGVSQTPSNKVTEKGKYVELRCDPISGHTALYWYRQSLGQGPEFLIYFQGTGAADDSGLPNDRFFAVRPEGSVSTLKIQRTERGDSAVYLCASSPGTSFYEQYFGPGTRLTVT.

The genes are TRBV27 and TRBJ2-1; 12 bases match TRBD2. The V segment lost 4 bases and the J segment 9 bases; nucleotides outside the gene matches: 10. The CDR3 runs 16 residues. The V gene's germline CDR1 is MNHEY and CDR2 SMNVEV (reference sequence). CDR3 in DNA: TGTGCCAGCAGTTCACTAGCGGGGGGATTCGGGAGTGAGCAGTTCTTC. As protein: CASSSLAGGFGSEQFF.

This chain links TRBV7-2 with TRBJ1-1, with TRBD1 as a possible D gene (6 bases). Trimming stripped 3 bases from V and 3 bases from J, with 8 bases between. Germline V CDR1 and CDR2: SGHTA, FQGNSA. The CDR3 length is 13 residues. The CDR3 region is CASSLGAYTEAFF. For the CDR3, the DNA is TGTGCCAGCAGCTTGGGGGCGTACACTGAAGCTTTCTTT.